Each of the 9 T cell receptor beta chains below was sequenced from the same sample in a study of Graves' ophthalmopathy and Graves' hyperthyroidism (dated by TCRdb to between 2018 and 2020). Sequenced on an Illumina HiSeq 2000. For repertoire sequencing, TCR beta CDR3 regions were amplified from RNA transcripts. The first round was an RT-PCR using HTBI primers with the Qiagen OneStep RT-PCR kit, and this first round was followed by a second-round multiplex PCR, then size selection and purification. The public reads were reanalyzed by TCRdb: fastp trimming at Q25, MiXCR alignment, in-frame beta chains only. One record per CDR3 amino acid sequence lists the most common genes and DNA. This sample lists 650,000 to 900,000 distinct CDR3 sequences; 35% to 50% were detected once. Approximately 43% of the sample is in the top ten clones. The sequencing input was peripheral blood. The receptors were gathered from an adult man with Graves' ophthalmopathy.

The chain recombines TRBV4-3 with TRBJ1-1; no clear D gene. Germline CDR1 reads LGHNA; CDR2 reads YSLEER. This CDR3 is 17 amino acids long. V was clipped by 0 bases and J by 1 base, with 15 bases between them. CDR3 loop: CASSQDKRRWRNTEAFF. The CDR3 nucleotides read TGCGCCAGCAGCCAAGATAAGCGAAGATGGAGGAACACTGAAGCTTTCTTT.

Note on this clonotype: A single base separates this from a much larger clone, so it may be a read error. The rearrangement joins TRBV6-5 to TRBJ2-2, with 12 bases aligning to TRBD1. Germline loops: CDR1 MNHEY, CDR2 SVGAGI. This CDR3 region has 14 residues. The CDR3: CASTGTGGTGELSF. The CDR3 DNA reads as TGTGCCAGCACCGGGACAGGGGGCACCGGGGAGCTGTCTTTT.

Written as DNA, the CDR3 is TGTGCCAGCAGCTTTTCCGGGACAGGGACCTATGGCTACACCTTC. Amino acid sequence: CASSFSGTGTYGYTF. The chain links TRBV5-8 to TRBJ1-2; 9 bases agree with TRBD1. The CDR3 is 15 amino acids. CDR1 SGHTS and CDR2 YDEGEE come from the germline V gene. Trimming cost V 2 bases and J 4 bases; bases outside gene matches: 6.

Details on this clonotype: At one end, the junction sequence differs from germline, possibly due to a read error. V gene TRBV20-1 combines with J gene TRBJ2-5; no definite D call. The germline V gene has CDR1 DFQATT and CDR2 SNEGSKA (reference sequence). This CDR3 region has 13 residues. DNA of the CDR3: TGCAGTGCTAGCGAAACCATCAAAGAGACACAGTACTTC. It encodes CSASETIKETQYF.

This clonotype was detected many times. The V and J genes are TRBV7-9 and TRBJ2-7, with D unresolved. Germline assignment: CDR1 SEHNR and CDR2 FQNEAQ (reference sequence). Trimming took off 5 bases at V and 3 bases at J, with 8 bases between the two ends. The CDR3 loop spans 12 amino acids. CDR3 nucleotide sequence: TGTGCCAGCAGCCTCGGTGACTACGAGCAGTACTTC. Translation: CASSLGDYEQYF.

The genes are TRBV9 and TRBJ2-2; D remains unclear. CDR3 length: 15 amino acids. The V gene lost 5 bases and the J gene lost 2 bases, with 13 bases spanning the gap. Per germline, CDR1 SGDLS and CDR2 YYNGEE. The DNA of the CDR3 is TGTGCCAGCAGTGCTCCGAACCAAAACACCGGGGAGCTGTTTTTT. Its translation: CASSAPNQNTGELFF.

This clonotype was observed at least ten times. The genes are TRBV7-9 and TRBJ1-1; possibly TRBD1 for D (5 bases). There are 13 residues in the CDR3. V lost 2 bases to trimming and J lost 5 bases, with 9 bases between them. CDR1 and CDR2 (germline): SEHNR, FQNEAQ (reference sequence). CDR3 in amino acids: CASSLSGSTEAFF. The DNA for the CDR3 is TGTGCCAGCAGCTTATCAGGGAGTACTGAAGCTTTCTTT.

This clonotype is a singleton in its sample. The V call is TRBV3-1, the J call TRBJ2-7; TRBD2 agrees at 8 bases. The germline gives CDR1 LGHDT, CDR2 YNNKEL (reference sequence). This CDR3 spans 16 amino acids. V gave up 4 bases and J gave up 0 bases; unmatched junction bases: 8. CDR3: CASSRTSGDNSYEQYV. For the CDR3, the DNA is TGTGCCAGCAGCCGTACTAGCGGAGACAACTCCTACGAGCAGTACGTC.

J is TRBJ1-2 and V is TRBV2; possibly TRBD1 for D (5 bases). Between the trimmed V and J ends, which lost 6 bases and 4 bases, there was a span of 12 bases. The CDR3 has 13 amino acids. CDR1 is SNHLY, CDR2 FYNNEI, per germline. In nucleotides, the CDR3 is TGTGCCAGCAGGGGGGTTGTCGCCTATGGCTACACCTTC. It yields the protein CASRGVVAYGYTF.